This is a list of T cell receptor beta chains from one sample in a study of blood T cell repertoires in COVID-19. Only in-frame clones appear in the TCRdb table, and some are missing; sequencing was by immunoSEQ multiplex PCR. The sample records 100,000 to 150,000 clones, around nine tenths being singletons. Sequenced material: PBMCs or T cells enriched from blood (not recorded which). Receptors originate from a woman between 50 and 59 years old who had recovered from COVID-19. CDR3s include the opening cysteine and the closing phenylalanine or tryptophan. The D gene is left open where the match is weak. The listing skips clone size in some rows; elsewhere it reads once, few, many or a size class.

d_call	clone_size	v_call	j_call	cdr3_aa	cdr3_nt
-	-	TRBV4-1	TRBJ2-3	CASSQATSNTDTQYF	TGCGCCAGCAGCCAAGCTACCTCCAACACAGATACGCAGTATTTT
TRBD1	-	TRBV6-5	TRBJ1-5	CASSSGQGNQPQHF	TGTGCCAGCAGCTCCGGACAGGGCAATCAGCCCCAGCATTTT
TRBD1	-	TRBV27	TRBJ1-6	CASRDRGNNSPLHF	TGTGCCAGCAGGGACAGGGGTAATAATTCACCCCTCCACTTT
TRBD1	-	TRBV5-1	TRBJ2-2	CASSPRDRNTGELFF	TGCGCCAGCAGCCCCCGGGACAGAAACACCGGGGAGCTGTTTTTT
-	once	TRBV4-1	TRBJ2-7	CASSHSYEQYF	TGCGCCAGCAGCCACAGCTACGAGCAGTACTTC
TRBD1	-	TRBV10-2	TRBJ1-5	CASSETGTPNQPQHF	TGCGCCAGCAGCGAGACAGGGACCCCGAATCAGCCCCAGCATTTT
TRBD2	-	TRBV7-8	TRBJ2-2	CASSWAGTSGTGELFF	TGTGCCAGCAGCTGGGCCGGGACTAGCGGCACCGGGGAGCTGTTTTTT
TRBD1	-	TRBV4-1	TRBJ2-7	CASSGTGSYEQYF	TGCGCCAGCAGCGGGACAGGCTCCTACGAGCAGTACTTC
TRBD2	-	TRBV10-3	TRBJ2-1	CAISAGTSGRRPSEQFF	TGTGCCATCAGCGCCGGGACTAGCGGGCGGCGGCCTTCAGAGCAGTTCTTC
-	-	TRBV11-2	TRBJ2-1	CASSLVTYNEQFF	TGTGCCAGCAGCTTAGTTACATACAATGAGCAGTTCTTC
-	-	TRBV10-1	TRBJ1-6	CASSEGGYNSPLHF	TGCGCCAGCAGTGAGGGGGGCTACAATTCACCCCTCCACTTT
-	-	TRBV13	TRBJ2-7	CASSLRAGGLDEQYF	TGTGCCAGCAGCTTAAGAGCTGGGGGCCTAGACGAGCAGTACTTC
TRBD1	-	TRBV18	TRBJ1-1	CASSRGQGSGSTEAFF	TGTGCCAGCTCACGGGGACAGGGGTCGGGGAGCACTGAAGCTTTCTTT
-	-	TRBV18	TRBJ2-3	CASSRAGGTDTQYF	TGTGCCAGCTCGCGGGCCGGGGGCACAGATACGCAGTATTTT
TRBD1	-	TRBV7-9	TRBJ1-5	CASSLIGQGSNQPQHF	TGTGCCAGCAGCTTAATTGGACAGGGTAGCAATCAGCCCCAGCATTTT
-	-	TRBV5-4	TRBJ1-1	CASSWAIGDTEAFF	TGTGCCAGCAGCTGGGCTATTGGCGACACTGAAGCTTTCTTT
TRBD1	few	TRBV19	TRBJ1-2	CASSFDRDGLYGYTF	TGTGCCAGTAGTTTCGACAGGGATGGGCTCTATGGCTACACCTTC
TRBD1	-	TRBV19	TRBJ1-2	CASTAGQAAYGYTF	TGTGCCAGTACCGCCGGACAGGCAGCCTATGGCTACACCTTC
-	-	TRBV29-1	TRBJ1-2	CSVVQGNYGYTF	TGCAGCGTGGTACAGGGTAACTATGGCTACACCTTC
TRBD2	-	TRBV10-1	TRBJ2-3	CASSVSAGGTDTQYF	TGCGCCAGCAGTGTGTCGGCGGGGGGCACAGATACGCAGTATTTT
-	-	TRBV6-5	TRBJ2-1	CATGRDGSSYNEQFF	TGTGCCACCGGCAGAGATGGGAGCTCCTACAATGAGCAGTTCTTC
-	-	TRBV28	TRBJ1-5	CASSQGTGQPQHF	TGTGCCAGCAGCCAGGGGACGGGGCAGCCCCAGCATTTT
TRBD2	-	TRBV5-4	TRBJ2-7	CASSTGLAGVTYEQYF	TGTGCCAGCAGCACGGGACTAGCGGGGGTTACCTACGAGCAGTACTTC
-	-	TRBV9	TRBJ2-3	CASSGSGLPEHF	TGTGCCAGCAGCGGATCGGGACTCCCGGAACATTTT
TRBD1	-	TRBV11-2	TRBJ1-1	CASSLDSGTVNTEAFF	TGTGCCAGCAGCTTAGATTCCGGGACAGTCAACACTGAAGCTTTCTTT
-	-	TRBV5-1	TRBJ2-5	CASSLGSGRETQYF	TGCGCCAGCAGCTTGGGTTCAGGGAGGGAGACCCAGTACTTC
TRBD2	-	TRBV10-2	TRBJ2-3	CASTGLAVSTDTQYF	TGCGCCAGCACGGGACTAGCGGTTAGCACAGATACGCAGTATTTT
-	-	TRBV5-4	TRBJ2-5	CASSLGQSWETQYF	TGTGCCAGCAGCTTGGGACAGTCTTGGGAGACCCAGTACTTC
TRBD1	-	TRBV19	TRBJ1-4	CATSDRDEKLFF	TGTGCCACCTCGGACAGGGATGAAAAACTGTTTTTT
-	-	TRBV14	TRBJ1-6	CASALRSDSPLHF	TGTGCCAGCGCTCTACGGAGCGATTCACCCCTCCACTTT
-	-	TRBV27	TRBJ2-1	CASLPGPLGEQFF	TGTGCCAGCCTCCCAGGGCCCTTAGGAGAGCAGTTCTTC